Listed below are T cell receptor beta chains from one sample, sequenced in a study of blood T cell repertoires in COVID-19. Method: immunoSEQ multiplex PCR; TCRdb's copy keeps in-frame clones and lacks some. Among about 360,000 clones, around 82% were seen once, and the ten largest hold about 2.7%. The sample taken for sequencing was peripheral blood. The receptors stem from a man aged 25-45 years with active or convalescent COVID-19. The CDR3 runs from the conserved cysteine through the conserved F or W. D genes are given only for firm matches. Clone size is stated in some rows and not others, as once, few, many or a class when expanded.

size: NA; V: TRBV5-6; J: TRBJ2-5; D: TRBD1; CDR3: CASSWWTGVQETQYF; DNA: TGTGCCAGCAGCTGGTGGACAGGAGTCCAAGAGACCCAGTACTTC
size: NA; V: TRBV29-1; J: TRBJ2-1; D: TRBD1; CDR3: CSVKTYGRGQKVEQFF; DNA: TGCAGCGTAAAAACCTATGGCAGGGGGCAGAAAGTTGAGCAGTTCTTC
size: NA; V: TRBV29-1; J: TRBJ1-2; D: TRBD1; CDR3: CSVAGQGDYGYTF; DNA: TGCAGCGTTGCGGGACAGGGGGACTATGGCTACACCTTC
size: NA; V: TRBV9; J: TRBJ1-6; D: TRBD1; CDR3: CASSATGDPNSPLHF; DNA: TGTGCCAGCAGCGCAACAGGGGACCCTAATTCACCCCTCCACTTT
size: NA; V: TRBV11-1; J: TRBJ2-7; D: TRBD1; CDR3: CASSIRTGGFYEQYF; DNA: TGTGCCAGCAGCATTCGGACAGGGGGCTTCTACGAGCAGTACTTC
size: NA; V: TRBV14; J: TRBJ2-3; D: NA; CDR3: CASSQDLSTDTQYF; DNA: TGTGCCAGCAGCCAAGATCTAAGCACAGATACGCAGTATTTT
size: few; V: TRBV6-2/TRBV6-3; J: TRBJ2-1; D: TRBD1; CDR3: CASSLYRGPRYNEQFF; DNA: TGTGCCAGCAGCTTATACAGGGGACCCCGGTACAATGAGCAGTTCTTC
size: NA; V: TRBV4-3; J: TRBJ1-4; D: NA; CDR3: CASSQQTGSEKLFF; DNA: TGCGCCAGCAGCCAACAAACAGGGAGTGAAAAACTGTTTTTT
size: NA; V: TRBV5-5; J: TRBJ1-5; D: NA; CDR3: CASNVRPGEGYSNQPQHF; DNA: TGTGCCAGCAACGTTAGGCCAGGGGAGGGGTATAGTAATCAGCCCCAGCATTTT
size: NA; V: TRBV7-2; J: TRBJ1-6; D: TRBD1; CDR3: CASSSDRVGSPLHF; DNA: TGTGCCAGCAGCTCGGACAGGGTTGGTTCACCCCTCCACTTT
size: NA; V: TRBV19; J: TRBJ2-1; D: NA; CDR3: CASSIGSAGKAEQFF; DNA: TGTGCCAGTAGTATTGGGTCAGCGGGTAAGGCGGAGCAGTTCTTC
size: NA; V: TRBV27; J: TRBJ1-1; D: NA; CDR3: CASTSRGAQTEAFF; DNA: TGTGCCAGCACCTCCCGGGGGGCCCAGACTGAAGCTTTCTTT
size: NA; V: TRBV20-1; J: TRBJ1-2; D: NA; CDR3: CSASIGQPYGYTF; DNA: TGCAGTGCTAGTATAGGACAGCCCTATGGCTACACCTTC
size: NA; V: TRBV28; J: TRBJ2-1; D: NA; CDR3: CASHRAYNEQFF; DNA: TGTGCCAGCCACCGGGCCTACAATGAGCAGTTCTTC
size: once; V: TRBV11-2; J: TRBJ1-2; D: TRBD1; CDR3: CASRTGQGNGYTF; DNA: TGTGCCAGCAGGACGGGACAGGGGAATGGCTACACCTTC
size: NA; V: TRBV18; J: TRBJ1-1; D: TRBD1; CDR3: CASSRDRGMNTEAFF; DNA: TGTGCCAGCTCACGGGACAGGGGTATGAACACTGAAGCTTTCTTT
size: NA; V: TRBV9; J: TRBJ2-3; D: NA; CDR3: CASSVGERAYGTDTQYF; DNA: TGTGCCAGCAGCGTAGGGGAGCGGGCGTATGGCACAGATACGCAGTATTTT
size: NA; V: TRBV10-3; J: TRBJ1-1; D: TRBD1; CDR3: CAISGQGGGLGTEAFF; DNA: TGTGCCATCTCCGGACAGGGAGGGGGTTTGGGCACTGAAGCTTTCTTT
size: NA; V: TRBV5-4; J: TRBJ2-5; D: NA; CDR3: CASSWGGGNEWETQYF; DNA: TGTGCCAGCAGCTGGGGAGGCGGGAATGAATGGGAGACCCAGTACTTC
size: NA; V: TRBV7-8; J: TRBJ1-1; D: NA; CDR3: CASSLARNTEAFF; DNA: TGTGCCAGCAGCTTAGCCAGGAACACTGAAGCTTTCTTT
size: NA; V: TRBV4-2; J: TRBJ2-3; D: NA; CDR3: CASSQVGPTQDTQYF; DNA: TGTGCCAGCAGCCAAGTTGGGCCGACCCAGGATACGCAGTATTTT
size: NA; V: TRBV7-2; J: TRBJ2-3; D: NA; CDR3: CASGSGNTQYF; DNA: TGTGCCAGCGGGTCCGGGAATACGCAGTATTTT
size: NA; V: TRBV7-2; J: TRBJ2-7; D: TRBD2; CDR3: CASSWASNGGAGEQYF; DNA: TGTGCCAGCAGCTGGGCCTCGAACGGGGGGGCAGGGGAGCAGTACTTC
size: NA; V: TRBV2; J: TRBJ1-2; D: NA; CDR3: CASRDSTEIYGYTF; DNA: TGTGCCAGCCGAGACAGCACAGAAATCTATGGCTACACCTTC
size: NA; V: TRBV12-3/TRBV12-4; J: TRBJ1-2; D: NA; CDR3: CASSSNGYGYTF; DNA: TGTGCCAGCAGTTCTAACGGCTATGGCTACACCTTC
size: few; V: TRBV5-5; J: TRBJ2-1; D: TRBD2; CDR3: CASSETSGGYNEQFF; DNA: TGTGCCAGCAGCGAAACTAGCGGGGGGTATAATGAGCAGTTCTTC
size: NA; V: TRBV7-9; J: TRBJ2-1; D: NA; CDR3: CASSARGVGSNEQFF; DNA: TGTGCCAGCAGCGCCCGTGGAGTGGGGAGCAATGAGCAGTTCTTC
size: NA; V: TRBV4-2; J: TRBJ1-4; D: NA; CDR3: CASSQAGEKLFF; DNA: TGTGCCAGCAGCCAGGCGGGGGAAAAACTGTTTTTT
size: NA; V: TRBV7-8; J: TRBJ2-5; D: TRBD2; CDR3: CASSSPTRGEETQYF; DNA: TGTGCCAGCAGCTCCCCGACCCGGGGGGAAGAGACCCAGTACTTC
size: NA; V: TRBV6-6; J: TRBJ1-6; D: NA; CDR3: CASSYSGPRPLHF; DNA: TGTGCCAGCAGTTACTCGGGCCCCCGGCCCCTCCACTTT
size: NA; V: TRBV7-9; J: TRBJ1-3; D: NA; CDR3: CASSFGQGLNTIYF; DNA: TGTGCCAGCAGCTTCGGGCAGGGGCTGAACACCATATATTTT
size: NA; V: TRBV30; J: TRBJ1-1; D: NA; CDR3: CAWSVGGAHTEAFF; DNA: TGTGCCTGGAGTGTTGGGGGGGCGCACACTGAAGCTTTCTTT
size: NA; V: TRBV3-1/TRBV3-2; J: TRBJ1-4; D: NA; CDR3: CASSQEGGYNEKLFF; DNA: TGTGCCAGCAGCCAGGAGGGGGGGTACAATGAAAAACTGTTTTTT
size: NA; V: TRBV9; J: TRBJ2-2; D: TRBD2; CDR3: CASSVGSGRASGELFF; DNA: TGTGCCAGCAGCGTAGGAAGCGGGAGGGCCTCCGGGGAGCTGTTTTTT
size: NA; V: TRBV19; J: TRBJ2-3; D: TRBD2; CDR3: CASSSPSGSTDTQYF; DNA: TGTGCCAGTAGTTCTCCTAGCGGGAGCACAGATACGCAGTATTTT
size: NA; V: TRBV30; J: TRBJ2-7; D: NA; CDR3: CAWSDNYEQYF; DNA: TGTGCCTGGAGTGACAACTACGAGCAGTACTTC
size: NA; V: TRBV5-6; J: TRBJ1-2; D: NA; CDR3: CASSLPGEGYTF; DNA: TGTGCCAGCAGCTTGCCGGGGGAAGGCTACACCTTC
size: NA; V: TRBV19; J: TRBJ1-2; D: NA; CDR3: CASSMLGGDGYTF; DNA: TGTGCCAGTAGTATGTTAGGGGGAGATGGCTACACCTTC
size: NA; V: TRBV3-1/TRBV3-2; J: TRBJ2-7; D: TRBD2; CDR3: CASSVAGHVYEQYF; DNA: TGTGCCAGCAGCGTAGCGGGACACGTCTACGAGCAGTACTTC
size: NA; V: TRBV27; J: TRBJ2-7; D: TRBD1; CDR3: CASSLSGQNSYEQYF; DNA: TGTGCCAGCAGTTTATCGGGACAGAACTCCTACGAGCAGTACTTC
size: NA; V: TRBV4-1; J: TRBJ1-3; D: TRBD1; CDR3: CASSQPRSPRTGPGNTIYF; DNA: TGCGCCAGCAGCCAGCCGAGGTCCCCGAGGACAGGCCCTGGAAACACCATATATTTT
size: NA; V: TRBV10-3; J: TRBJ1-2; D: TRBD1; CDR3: CAISEFYRGESYGYTF; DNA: TGTGCCATCAGTGAGTTTTACAGGGGGGAATCCTATGGCTACACCTTC
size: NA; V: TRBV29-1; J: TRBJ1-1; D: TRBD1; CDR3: CSVARTGGVQTEAFF; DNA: TGCAGCGTTGCTCGGACAGGGGGCGTACAAACTGAAGCTTTCTTT
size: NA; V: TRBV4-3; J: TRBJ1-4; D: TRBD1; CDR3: CASSRHRGDNEKLFF; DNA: TGCGCCAGCAGCCGCCACAGGGGGGACAATGAAAAACTGTTTTTT
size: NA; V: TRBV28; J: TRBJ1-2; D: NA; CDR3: CASSFDSYGYTF; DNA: TGTGCCAGCAGTTTCGACAGCTATGGCTACACCTTC
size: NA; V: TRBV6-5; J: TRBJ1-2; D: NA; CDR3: CASSYMGGMGYTF; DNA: TGTGCCAGCAGTTATATGGGGGGTATGGGCTACACCTTC
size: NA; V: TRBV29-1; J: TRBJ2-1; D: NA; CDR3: CSAGLSNEQFF; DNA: TGCAGCGCGGGACTCTCAAATGAGCAGTTCTTC
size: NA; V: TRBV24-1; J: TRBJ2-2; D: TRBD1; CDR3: CATSEPGQEGTGELFF; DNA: TGTGCCACCAGTGAACCGGGACAGGAGGGCACCGGGGAGCTGTTTTTT
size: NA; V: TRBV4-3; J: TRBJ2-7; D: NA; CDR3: CASSQEGGSYEQYF; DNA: TGCGCCAGCAGCCAAGAGGGGGGCTCCTACGAGCAGTACTTC